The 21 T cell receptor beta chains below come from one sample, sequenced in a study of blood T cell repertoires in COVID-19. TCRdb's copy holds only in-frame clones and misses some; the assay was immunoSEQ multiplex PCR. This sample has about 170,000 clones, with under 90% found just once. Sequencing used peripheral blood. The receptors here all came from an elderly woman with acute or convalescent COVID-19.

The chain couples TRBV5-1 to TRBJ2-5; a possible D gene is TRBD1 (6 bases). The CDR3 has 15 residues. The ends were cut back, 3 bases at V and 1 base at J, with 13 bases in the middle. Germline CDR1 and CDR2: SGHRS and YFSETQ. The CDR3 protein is CASSSNGQPQETQYF. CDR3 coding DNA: TGCGCCAGCAGCTCGAACGGACAGCCCCAAGAGACCCAGTACTTC.

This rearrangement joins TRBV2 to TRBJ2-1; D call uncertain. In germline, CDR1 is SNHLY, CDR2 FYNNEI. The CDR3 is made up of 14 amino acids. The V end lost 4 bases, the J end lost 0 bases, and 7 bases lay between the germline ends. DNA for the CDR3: TGTGCCAGCAGTGTGACTGGCTCCTACAATGAGCAGTTCTTC. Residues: CASSVTGSYNEQFF.

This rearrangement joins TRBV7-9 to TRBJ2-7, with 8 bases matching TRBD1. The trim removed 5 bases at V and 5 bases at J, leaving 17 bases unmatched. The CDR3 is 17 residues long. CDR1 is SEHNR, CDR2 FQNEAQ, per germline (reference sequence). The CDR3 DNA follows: TGTGCCAGCAGCCCGGGGACAGGATACCCCATGGTTAACGAGCAGTACTTC. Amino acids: CASSPGTGYPMVNEQYF.

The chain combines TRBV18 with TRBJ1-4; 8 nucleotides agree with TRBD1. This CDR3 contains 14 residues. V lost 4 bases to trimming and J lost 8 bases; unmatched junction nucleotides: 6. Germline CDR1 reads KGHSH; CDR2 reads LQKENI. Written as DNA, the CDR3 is TGTGCCAGCTCACTCAGTCCAGGGGGCGAAAAACTGTTTTTT. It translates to CASSLSPGGEKLFF.

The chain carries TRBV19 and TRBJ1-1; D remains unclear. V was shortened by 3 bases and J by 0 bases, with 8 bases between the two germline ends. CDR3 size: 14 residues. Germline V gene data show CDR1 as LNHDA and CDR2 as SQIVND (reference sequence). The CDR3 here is CASSMGPVNTEAFF. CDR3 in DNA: TGTGCCAGTAGTATGGGCCCTGTGAACACTGAAGCTTTCTTT.

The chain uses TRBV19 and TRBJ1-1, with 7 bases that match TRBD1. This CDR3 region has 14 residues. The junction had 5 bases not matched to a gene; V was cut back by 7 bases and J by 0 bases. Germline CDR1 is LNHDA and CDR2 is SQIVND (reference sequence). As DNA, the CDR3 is TGTGCCAGTAACCACAGGGGATTGAACACTGAAGCTTTCTTT. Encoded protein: CASNHRGLNTEAFF.

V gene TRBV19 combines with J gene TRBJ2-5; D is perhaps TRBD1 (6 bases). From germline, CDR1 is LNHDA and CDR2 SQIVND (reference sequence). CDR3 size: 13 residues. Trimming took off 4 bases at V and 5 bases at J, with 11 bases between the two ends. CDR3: CASSTGVGETQYF. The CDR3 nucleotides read TGTGCCAGTAGTACAGGGGTCGGGGAGACCCAGTACTTC.

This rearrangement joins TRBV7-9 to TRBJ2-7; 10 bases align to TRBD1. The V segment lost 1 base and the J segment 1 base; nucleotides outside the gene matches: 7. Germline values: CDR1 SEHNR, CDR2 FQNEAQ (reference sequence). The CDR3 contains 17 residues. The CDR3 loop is CASSLGAGTGASYEQYF. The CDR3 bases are TGTGCCAGCAGCTTAGGGGCCGGGACAGGGGCGTCCTACGAGCAGTACTTC.

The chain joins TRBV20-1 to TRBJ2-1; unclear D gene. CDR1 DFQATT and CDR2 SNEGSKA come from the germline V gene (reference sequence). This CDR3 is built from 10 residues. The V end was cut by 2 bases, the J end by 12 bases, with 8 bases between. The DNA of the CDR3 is TGCAGTGCTAGACAAGGCGGGCAGTTCTTC. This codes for CSARQGGQFF.

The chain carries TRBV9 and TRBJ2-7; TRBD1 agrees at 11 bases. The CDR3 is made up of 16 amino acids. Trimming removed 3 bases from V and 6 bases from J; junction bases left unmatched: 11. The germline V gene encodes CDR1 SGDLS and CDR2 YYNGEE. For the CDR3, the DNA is TGTGCCAGCAGCGCATCGTCTACCGGGACAGGGGGCGAGCAGTACTTC. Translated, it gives CASSASSTGTGGEQYF.

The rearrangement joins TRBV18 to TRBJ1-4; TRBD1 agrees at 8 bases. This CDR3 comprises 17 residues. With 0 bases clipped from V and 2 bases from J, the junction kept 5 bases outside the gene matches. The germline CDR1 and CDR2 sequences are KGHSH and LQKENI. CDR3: CASSPPLQGATNEKLFF. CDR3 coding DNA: TGTGCCAGCTCACCACCGCTGCAGGGGGCCACTAATGAAAAACTGTTTTTT.

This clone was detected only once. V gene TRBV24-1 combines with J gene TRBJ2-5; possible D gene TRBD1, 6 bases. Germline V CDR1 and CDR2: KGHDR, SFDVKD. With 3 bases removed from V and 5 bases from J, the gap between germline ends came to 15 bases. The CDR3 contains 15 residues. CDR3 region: CATSDNVRGVETQYF. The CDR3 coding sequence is TGTGCCACCAGTGATAACGTCAGGGGTGTGGAGACCCAGTACTTC.

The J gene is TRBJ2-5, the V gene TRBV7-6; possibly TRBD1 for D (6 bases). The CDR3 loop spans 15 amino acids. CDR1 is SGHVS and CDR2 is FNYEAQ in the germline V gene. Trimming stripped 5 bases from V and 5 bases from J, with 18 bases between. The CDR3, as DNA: TGTGCCAGCAGCCCCATAGGGGGTGGGGTGGAGACCCAGTACTTC. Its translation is CASSPIGGGVETQYF.

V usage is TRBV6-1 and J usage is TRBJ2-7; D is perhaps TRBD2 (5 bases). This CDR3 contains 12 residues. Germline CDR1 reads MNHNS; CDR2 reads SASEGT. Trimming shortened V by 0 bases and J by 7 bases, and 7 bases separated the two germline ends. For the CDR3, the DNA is TGTGCCAGCAGTGAAGCGGGGAGTGAGCAGTACTTC. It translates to CASSEAGSEQYF.

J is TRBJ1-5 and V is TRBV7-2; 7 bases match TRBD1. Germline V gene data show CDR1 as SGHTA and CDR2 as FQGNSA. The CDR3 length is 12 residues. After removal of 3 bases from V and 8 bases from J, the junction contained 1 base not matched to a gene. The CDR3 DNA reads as TGTGCCAGCAGCTTCGACAGGGAGCCCCAGCATTTT. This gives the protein CASSFDREPQHF.

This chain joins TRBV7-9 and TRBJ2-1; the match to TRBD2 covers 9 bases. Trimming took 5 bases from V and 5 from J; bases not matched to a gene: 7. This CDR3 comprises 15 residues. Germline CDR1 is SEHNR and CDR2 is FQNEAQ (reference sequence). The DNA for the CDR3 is TGTGCCAGCAGCCCGCGGGGGGGCCATGACAATGAGCAGTTCTTC. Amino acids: CASSPRGGHDNEQFF.

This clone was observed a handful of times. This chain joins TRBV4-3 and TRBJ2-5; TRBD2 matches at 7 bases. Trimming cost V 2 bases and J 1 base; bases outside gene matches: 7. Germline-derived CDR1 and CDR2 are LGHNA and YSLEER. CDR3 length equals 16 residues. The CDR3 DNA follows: TGCGCCAGCAGCCAACGGGCGGGGGAAAGCCAAGAGACCCAGTACTTC. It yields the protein CASSQRAGESQETQYF.

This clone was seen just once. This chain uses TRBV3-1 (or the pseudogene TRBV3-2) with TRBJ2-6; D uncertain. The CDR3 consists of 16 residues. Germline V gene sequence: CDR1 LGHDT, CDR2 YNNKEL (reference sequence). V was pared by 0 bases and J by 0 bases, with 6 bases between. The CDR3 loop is CASSQDLSSGANVLTF. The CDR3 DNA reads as TGTGCCAGCAGCCAAGATCTTAGCTCTGGGGCCAACGTCCTGACTTTC.

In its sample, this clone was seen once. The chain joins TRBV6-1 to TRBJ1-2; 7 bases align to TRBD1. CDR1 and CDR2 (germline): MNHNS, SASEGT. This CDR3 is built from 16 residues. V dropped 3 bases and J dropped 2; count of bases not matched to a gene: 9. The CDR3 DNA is TGTGCCAGCAGTGAGATTTGGGGACAGAAGAACTATGGCTACACCTTC. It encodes CASSEIWGQKNYGYTF.

For the CDR3, the DNA is TGTGCCAGCAGCATCACTGGAAACACCATATATTTT. This gives the protein CASSITGNTIYF. The chain employs TRBV7-2 and TRBJ1-3, with D unresolved. Per germline, CDR1 SGHTA and CDR2 FQGNSA. The CDR3 loop spans 12 amino acids. Trimming stripped 5 bases from V and 2 bases from J, with 4 bases between.

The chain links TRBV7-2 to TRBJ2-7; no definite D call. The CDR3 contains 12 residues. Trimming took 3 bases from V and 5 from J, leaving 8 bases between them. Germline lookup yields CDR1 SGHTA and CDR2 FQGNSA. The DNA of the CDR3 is TGTGCCAGCAGCTTCCCAGGAAACGAGCAGTACTTC. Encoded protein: CASSFPGNEQYF.